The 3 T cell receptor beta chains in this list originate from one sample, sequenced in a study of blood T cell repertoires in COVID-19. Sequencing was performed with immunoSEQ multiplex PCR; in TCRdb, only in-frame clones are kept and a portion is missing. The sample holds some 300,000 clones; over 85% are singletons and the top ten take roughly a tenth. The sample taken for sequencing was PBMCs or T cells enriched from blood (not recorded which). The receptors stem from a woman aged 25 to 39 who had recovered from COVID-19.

The CDR3 reads CASGTGVRNQPQHF. The CDR3 DNA sequence: TGTGCCAGCGGAACAGGGGTTCGAAATCAGCCCCAGCATTTT. V is TRBV18 and J is TRBJ1-5; 7 nucleotides agree with TRBD1. Unmatched junction bases numbered 8, after V lost 8 bases and J lost 4 bases. The CDR3 runs to 14 residues. Germline CDR1 KGHSH, CDR2 LQKENI.

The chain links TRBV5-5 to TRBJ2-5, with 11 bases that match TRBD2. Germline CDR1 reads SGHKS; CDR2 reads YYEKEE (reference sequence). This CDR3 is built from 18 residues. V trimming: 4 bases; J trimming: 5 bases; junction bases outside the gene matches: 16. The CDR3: CASSASTSGISPEETQYF. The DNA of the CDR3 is TGTGCCAGCAGCGCGTCGACTAGCGGGATATCGCCGGAGGAGACCCAGTACTTC.

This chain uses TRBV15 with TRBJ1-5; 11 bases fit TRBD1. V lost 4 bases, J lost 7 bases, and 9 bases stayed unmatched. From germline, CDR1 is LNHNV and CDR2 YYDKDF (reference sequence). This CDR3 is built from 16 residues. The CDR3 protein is CATSITGTGGRQPQHF. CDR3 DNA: TGTGCCACCAGCATTACCGGGACAGGGGGACGACAGCCCCAGCATTTT.